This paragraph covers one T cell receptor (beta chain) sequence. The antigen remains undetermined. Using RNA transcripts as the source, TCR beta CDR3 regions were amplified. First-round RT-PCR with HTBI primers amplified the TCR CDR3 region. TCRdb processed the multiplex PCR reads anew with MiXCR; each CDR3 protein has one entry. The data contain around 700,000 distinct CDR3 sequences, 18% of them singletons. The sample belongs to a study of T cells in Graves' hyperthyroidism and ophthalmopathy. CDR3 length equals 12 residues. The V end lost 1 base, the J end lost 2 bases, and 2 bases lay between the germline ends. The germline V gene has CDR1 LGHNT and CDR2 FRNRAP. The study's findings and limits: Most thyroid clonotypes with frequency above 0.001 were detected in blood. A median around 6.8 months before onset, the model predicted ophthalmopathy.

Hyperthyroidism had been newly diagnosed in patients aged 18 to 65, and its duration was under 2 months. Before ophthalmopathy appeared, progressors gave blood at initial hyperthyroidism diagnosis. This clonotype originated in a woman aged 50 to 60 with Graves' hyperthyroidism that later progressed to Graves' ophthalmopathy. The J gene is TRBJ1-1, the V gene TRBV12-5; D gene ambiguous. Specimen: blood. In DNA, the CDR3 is TGTGCTAGTGGTTTGGATAACACTGAAGCTTTCTTT. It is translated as CASGLDNTEAFF.